The 30 T cell receptor beta chains given below trace back to one sample, sequenced in a study of T cell repertoires in cytomegalovirus infection. TCRdb independently ran MiXCR on the reads; one entry per CDR3 protein. The table includes 700,000 to 850,000 distinct CDR3 sequences, approximately 29% detected once. The antigens these receptors bind are not known. Sequences were derived from cultured CD8+ T cells from PBMCs, sampled from culture after CMV antigen stimulation. The receptors originated from a human donor in good health (CMV status not recorded). Some clones in this sample may be carry-over from other donors' samples.

This chain connects TRBV15 to TRBJ2-2; no clear D gene. The V end lost 5 bases, the J end lost 0 bases, and 7 bases lay between the germline ends. The CDR3 has 14 residues. The germline gives CDR1 LNHNV, CDR2 YYDKDF (reference sequence). The chain's CDR3 is CATSVTANTGELFF. The CDR3 coding sequence is TGTGCCACCAGCGTGACTGCGAACACCGGGGAGCTGTTTTTT.

The rearrangement uses TRBV20-1 and TRBJ2-1; 11 bases fit TRBD2. Germline lookup yields CDR1 DFQATT and CDR2 SNEGSKA (reference sequence). V trimming: 2 bases; J trimming: 7 bases; junction bases outside the gene matches: 19. There are 19 residues in the CDR3. The CDR3 is CSARNPGGLLAGVSNEQFF. DNA for the CDR3: TGCAGTGCTAGAAATCCCGGAGGGCTACTAGCGGGGGTGTCAAATGAGCAGTTCTTC.

The chain joins TRBV6-2 or TRBV6-3 to TRBJ2-7; a possible D gene is TRBD1 (6 bases). The germline V gene has CDR1 MNHEY and CDR2 SVGEGT. The CDR3 consists of 13 residues. The CDR3, as DNA: TGTGCCAACAGTCATACAGGGTCCTACGAGCAGTACGTC. Translating it yields CANSHTGSYEQYV.

The J gene is TRBJ2-4, the V gene TRBV29-1; a possible D gene is TRBD2 (5 bases). With 1 base removed from V and 0 bases from J, the gap between germline ends came to 7 bases. In germline, CDR1 is SQVTM, CDR2 ANQGSEA. The CDR3 loop spans 14 amino acids. CDR3 loop: CSVEVGLAKNIQYF. CDR3 DNA sequence: TGCAGCGTTGAAGTAGGACTAGCCAAAAACATTCAGTACTTC.

There are a few counts of this clonotype. The germline gene is not matched at one end of the junction; a read error may be the cause. V gene TRBV4-1 combines with J gene TRBJ2-1; 7 positions match TRBD1. The CDR3 has 16 amino acids. The germline CDR1 and CDR2 sequences are MGHRA and YSYEKL. The CDR3 here is CASSQEPPGGYNEQFF. CDR3 nucleotide sequence: TGTGCCAGCAGCCAAGAACCACCAGGGGGTTACAATGAGCAGTTCTTC.

CDR3 DNA: TGTGCCACCAACCCGGGACAGAGAATAAACACCGGGGAGCTGTTTTTT. It codes for CATNPGQRINTGELFF. J is TRBJ2-2 and V is TRBV2; 7 nucleotides match TRBD1. Germline CDR1 reads SNHLY; CDR2 reads FYNNEI. V shed 10 bases, J shed 2 bases, and the junction held 13 bases outside the gene matches. CDR3 size: 16 residues.

This clonotype was observed a handful of times. V gene TRBV28 combines with J gene TRBJ2-2; D might be TRBD1 or TRBD2, each matching 5 bases. This CDR3 comprises 15 residues. V was shortened by 8 bases and J by 3 bases, with 16 bases between the two germline ends. Germline V gives CDR1 MDHEN, CDR2 SYDVKM. The CDR3 region is CASGLKTEYTGELFF. Here the CDR3 DNA reads TGTGCCAGCGGACTTAAGACAGAATACACCGGGGAGCTGTTTTTT.

This clonotype showed up just a few times. The rearrangement links TRBV15 to TRBJ2-5; a possible D gene is TRBD2 (6 bases). The CDR3 runs to 16 residues. Per germline, CDR1 LNHNV and CDR2 YYDKDF (reference sequence). The V gene lost 5 bases and the J gene lost 0 bases, with 16 bases spanning the gap. The CDR3 coding sequence is TGTGCCACCAGCGGTAGCGGTCGAGGGGACCAAGAGACCCAGTACTTC. Protein sequence: CATSGSGRGDQETQYF.

This chain connects TRBV4-1 to TRBJ1-1; D remains unclear. The germline V gene has CDR1 MGHRA and CDR2 YSYEKL. The CDR3 extends over 14 amino acids. V lost 6 bases and J lost 5, with 16 bases in between. In DNA, the CDR3 is TGCGCCAGCAGTCCTATTGGTAGTCAGACTGAAGCTTTCTTT. Its protein product is CASSPIGSQTEAFF.

This clonotype was observed many times. This rearrangement joins TRBV7-8 to TRBJ1-4; perhaps TRBD1 as D (6 bases). V was pared by 8 bases and J by 6 bases, with 13 bases between. The CDR3 loop spans 13 amino acids. CDR1 SGHVS and CDR2 FQNEAQ come from the germline V gene. The CDR3 sequence is CASSDSSYEKLFF. In DNA, the CDR3 is TGTGCCAGCTCGGACAGTAGCTATGAAAAACTGTTTTTT. The full variable domain, in which reference TRBV7-8 and TRBJ1-4 provide the parts outside the CDR3, is GAGVSQSPRYKVAKRGQDVALRCDPISGHVSLFWYQQALGQGPEFLTYFQNEAQLDKSGLPSDRFFAERPEGSVSTLKIQRTQQEDSAVYLCASSDSSYEKLFFGSGTQLSVL.

This clonotype appeared many times. The V gene is TRBV12-3 or TRBV12-4, the J gene TRBJ1-3, with a possible D match to TRBD1 (5 bases). V was shortened by 6 bases and J by 0 bases, with 9 bases between the two germline ends. This CDR3 is 14 amino acids long. The CDR3 spells CASSPGLSGNTIYF. The CDR3 nucleotides are TGTGCCAGCAGCCCGGGACTCTCTGGAAACACCATATATTTT.

The chain uses TRBV20-1 and TRBJ2-1; 8 bases are shared with TRBD1. J gave up 9 bases and V 0 bases, and 10 bases lay outside the gene matches. Germline V CDR1 and CDR2: DFQATT, SNEGSKA (reference sequence). The CDR3 sequence is 15 residues long. CDR3 coding DNA: TGCAGTGCTAGAGATGGGAGACAGGGGCGCGGTGAGCAGTTCTTC. Protein: CSARDGRQGRGEQFF.

This clonotype was seen only once. The chain recombines TRBV6-6 with TRBJ2-5; D not resolved. This CDR3 region has 12 residues. Germline V gives CDR1 MNHNY, CDR2 SVGAGI (reference sequence). Trimming removed 6 bases at V and 4 bases at J, with 9 bases between. The CDR3 DNA is TGTGCCAGCAGACCCCACGGAGAGACCCAGTACTTC. The encoded protein is CASRPHGETQYF.

The V call is TRBV7-8, the J call TRBJ1-1, with a possible D match to TRBD1 (6 bases). Trimming stripped 1 base from V and 3 bases from J, with 12 bases between. This CDR3 is 15 amino acids long. From germline, CDR1 is SGHVS and CDR2 FQNEAQ. CDR3 loop: CASSLGVQGYTEAFF. The CDR3 nucleotides are TGTGCCAGCAGCTTAGGAGTACAGGGTTACACTGAAGCTTTCTTT.

This clonotype has at least ten counts. The V call is TRBV7-8, the J call TRBJ2-2; 7 nucleotides line up with TRBD2. J was trimmed by 0 bases and V by 2 bases; bases with no gene match: 3. This CDR3 spans 16 amino acids. Germline V CDR1 and CDR2: SGHVS, FQNEAQ. Here the CDR3 DNA reads TGTGCCAGCAGCTTACCCAGCGGGGCGAACACCGGGGAGCTGTTTTTT. Translated, it gives CASSLPSGANTGELFF.

The V call is TRBV2, the J call TRBJ1-2, with D possibly being TRBD1 (5 bases). The CDR3 has 13 amino acids. V was cut by 4 bases and J by 7 bases, with 13 bases left in between. Germline values: CDR1 SNHLY, CDR2 FYNNEI. The CDR3 loop reads CASSGMGLVGYTF. In DNA form, the CDR3 reads TGTGCCAGCAGTGGTATGGGGCTGGTTGGCTACACCTTC.

This clonotype has only a few counts. This sequence joins TRBV6-5 and TRBJ2-1; 8 bases are shared with TRBD1. CDR1 MNHEY and CDR2 SVGAGI come from the germline V gene. This CDR3 contains 16 residues. Trimming cost V 0 bases and J 2 bases; bases outside gene matches: 3. In nucleotides, the CDR3 is TGTGCCAGCAGTTACTCGGAACAGGGGGCCTACAATGAGCAGTTCTTC. The encoded protein is CASSYSEQGAYNEQFF.

The chain employs TRBV24-1 and TRBJ2-1, with 9 bases lining up with TRBD1. Germline CDR1 is KGHDR and CDR2 is SFDVKD. The CDR3 loop spans 15 amino acids. The junction had 10 bases not matched to a gene; V was cut back by 4 bases and J by 10 bases. The CDR3 is CATSDTGTGNREQFF. The CDR3 nucleotides read TGTGCCACCAGTGACACCGGGACAGGGAACAGGGAGCAGTTCTTC.

A few counts support this clonotype. The genes are TRBV5-1 and TRBJ2-3; D remains ambiguous. V lost 5 bases to trimming and J lost 6 bases, with 16 bases between them. Germline-derived CDR1 and CDR2 are SGHRS and YFSETQ. CDR3 length: 14 residues. The CDR3 DNA reads TGCGCCAGCAGTCTCCCTAGTTCCTCGGATACGCAGTATTTT. The encoded protein is CASSLPSSSDTQYF.

The genes are TRBV2 and TRBJ1-1; D possibly corresponds to TRBD1 (5 bases). V lost 10 bases and J lost 4, with 13 bases in between. Germline-derived CDR1 and CDR2 are SNHLY and FYNNEI. This CDR3 contains 12 residues. CDR3 region: CATRAGFTEAFF. The CDR3, as DNA: TGTGCCACCCGAGCAGGGTTCACTGAAGCTTTCTTT.

This clonotype was observed at least ten times. This chain links TRBV25-1 with TRBJ1-5; TRBD1 matches at 7 bases. Germline loops: CDR1 MGHDK, CDR2 SYGVNS. V dropped 3 bases and J dropped 5; count of bases not matched to a gene: 13. This CDR3 has 17 residues. For the CDR3, the DNA is TGTGCCAGCAGTGACAACCGACAGGGCCAGAAGGATCAGCCCCAGCATTTT. Its translation: CASSDNRQGQKDQPQHF.

The chain has TRBV7-9 and TRBJ2-2; tentative D call: TRBD2 (6 bases). Germline assignment: CDR1 SEHNR and CDR2 FQNEAQ (reference sequence). The CDR3 length is 14 residues. V dropped 4 bases and J dropped 7 bases, with 13 bases sitting between them. The CDR3 here is CASSSPRRDGELFF. DNA for the CDR3: TGTGCCAGCAGCTCGCCGAGGAGGGACGGGGAGCTGTTTTTT.

Ten or more counts support this clonotype. This sequence joins TRBV28 and TRBJ2-6, with D possibly called TRBD1 or TRBD2 (5 bases each). The CDR3 runs to 15 residues. Per the germline V gene, CDR1 is MDHEN and CDR2 is SYDVKM. Between the trimmed V and J ends, which lost 8 bases and 5 bases, there was a span of 16 bases. CDR3 loop: CASGPGTERANVLTF. The CDR3 bases are TGTGCCAGCGGACCCGGGACGGAAAGGGCCAACGTCCTGACTTTC.

The V gene is TRBV27, the J gene TRBJ2-3, with TRBD1 matching over 7 bases. CDR1 is MNHEY, CDR2 SMNVEV, per germline (reference sequence). The CDR3 is 14 residues long. V lost 6 bases to trimming and J lost 6 bases; unmatched junction nucleotides: 9. Here the CDR3 DNA reads TGTGCCAGCAGCTGGGGACAGTACACGGATACGCAGTATTTT. Translating it yields CASSWGQYTDTQYF.

The V gene is TRBV12-3 or TRBV12-4, the J gene TRBJ1-4; a weak D match, TRBD1 (6 bases). Trimming left V 9 bases short and J 9 bases short, with 20 bases between. This CDR3 is built from 14 residues. The CDR3: CASAVSGGDKKLFF. Written as DNA, the CDR3 is TGTGCCAGTGCCGTCAGTGGCGGGGACAAAAAACTGTTTTTT.

This sequence joins TRBV27 and TRBJ1-2; 8 positions agree with TRBD1. The CDR3 sequence is 14 residues long. The ends lost 6 bases at V and 5 bases at J; junction bases unmatched: 8. Germline loops: CDR1 MNHEY, CDR2 SMNVEV (reference sequence). The CDR3 spells CASRGRDRLYGYTF. The CDR3 nucleotides read TGTGCCAGCAGGGGCCGGGACAGGCTTTATGGCTACACCTTC.

The chain carries TRBV27 and TRBJ1-2, with D perhaps TRBD1 (5 bases). There are 14 residues in the CDR3. V lost 4 bases and J 7 bases, leaving 16 bases between the germline ends. The germline CDR1 and CDR2 sequences are MNHEY and SMNVEV (reference sequence). The CDR3 reads CASSSIGTAGGYTF. The CDR3 region has the DNA TGTGCCAGCAGTTCCATTGGGACCGCCGGTGGCTACACCTTC.

This clonotype was counted only a few times. The chain combines TRBV7-3 with TRBJ2-3, with 10 bases that match TRBD2. CDR1 SGHTA and CDR2 FQGTGA come from the germline V gene. The V and J ends lost 4 bases and 2 bases, in that order; junction bases with no gene match: 3. The CDR3 has 15 residues. CDR3 sequence: CASSSGTSATDTQYF. Here the CDR3 DNA reads TGTGCCAGCAGCTCCGGGACTAGCGCCACAGATACGCAGTATTTT.

The CDR3 DNA reads as TGCAGTGCTAGACCCGACAGGGGAGGTCAGCCCCAGCATTTT. Amino acids: CSARPDRGGQPQHF. The rearrangement links TRBV20-1 to TRBJ1-5, with TRBD1 identical over 8 bases. Germline-derived CDR1 and CDR2 are DFQATT and SNEGSKA (reference sequence). After removal of 2 bases from V and 6 bases from J, the junction contained 6 bases not matched to a gene. This CDR3 spans 14 amino acids.

The V call is TRBV29-1, the J call TRBJ1-1; D possibly corresponds to TRBD1 (5 bases). Trimming stripped 6 bases from V and 6 bases from J, with 8 bases between. This CDR3 comprises 10 residues. Germline V CDR1 and CDR2: SQVTM, ANQGSEA. The CDR3 sequence is CSVQGSEAFF. The CDR3, as DNA: TGCAGCGTCCAGGGATCTGAAGCTTTCTTT.